Given below is one T cell receptor beta chain in context. There are a few counts of this clonotype. Its antigen target is currently unknown. No much larger clone exists at a distance of one base, and base qualities are not known. The germline V gene yields SGHDT for CDR1 and YYEEEE for CDR2. Reading from cysteine to phenylalanine, the CDR3 counts 15 amino acids. Only CDR3 DNA remains: 45 bases, in frame from the first base. Clipping removes 4 bases from V and 4 bases from J, with 10 as the unmatched junction base count. Ficoll-Paque density gradient centrifugation was the method used to isolate PBMCs. These data come from a study of T-cell memory formation after mild COVID-19 (dated by TCRdb to 2020 to 2022). Describing the broader study: TCR sequence clusters from the two donors were largely donor specific. In a couple of donors, T-cell clones that expanded and contracted after mild COVID-19 were followed by sequencing TCRalpha and TCRbeta repertoires longitudinally. Two young, previously healthy adult volunteers made up the cohort, one male and one female. On the study overall, not on this receptor specifically: Some responding clones were detected in pre-infection memory, which suggested that pre-existing cross-reactive memory T cells had joined the SARS-CoV-2 response. Clones contracting from day 15 to 85 had balanced CD4/CD8 phenotypes, while a second wave expanding from day 15 to 37 was biased towards CD4+. Only two mild cases were covered in the study, and larger cohorts including severe cases with pre-infection samples were considered necessary. Contracting CD4+ clones were found mainly in CM and EM memory subsets, while CD8+ clones were enriched in EMRA. SARS-CoV-2 specificity was not confirmed for the second-wave clones peaking on day 37.

The sample was run on an Illumina NovaSeq 6000. TCRalpha and TCRbeta cDNA libraries were built by 5'RACE with constant-segment primers, adding sample barcodes and unique molecular identifiers. Trizol reagent was used to extract RNA from every sample. The libraries were amplified in two PCR steps, and the second step added a second sample barcode and Illumina TruSeq adapters. Libraries were sequenced on an Illumina NovaSeq with 2 x 150 bp paired-end reads. The source study handled its data this way. Reads were demultiplexed and collapsed into UMI-guided consensus sequences with migec v1.2.7. Using mixcr v2.1.11, UMI consensuses were aligned to TRA and TRB V and J templates and then assembled into clonotypes. A clonotype was counted as expanded or contracted only if both edgeR and NoisET called the change significant, with noise models trained on biological replicates. For edgeR calls, the thresholds were a false discovery rate-adjusted p below 0.01 and a log2 fold-change of 1. As an exploratory analysis of dynamics, max-normalized trajectories of the 1000 most abundant clonotypes were examined with PCA combined with hierarchical clustering. Separately sequenced CD4+ and CD8+ repertoires were used to assign a CD4 or CD8 phenotype to each responding clone. Using fastp trimming at Q25 and MiXCR clonotype assembly, TCRdb reanalyzed the public sequencing data and kept in-frame beta chains. Identical CDR3 protein sequences are pooled into one entry, listed with their most common genes and DNA. In this record, the V and J calls reflect TCRdb's handling and not the investigators' own analysis. Within this sample are hundreds of thousands of distinct CDR3 sequences, with under 30% of them counted one time only. The top ten hold roughly 14% of the sample.

This receptor was taken from an adult woman who had mild COVID-19 (a few samples of this study predate the infection). The sample titles of this study are shuffled in the database, so cell type and time point are left out; the donor was told from shared clones. The sample comprised PBMCs or a T cell subset sorted from them (not recorded which). The chain was built from TRBV5-6 and TRBJ2-7, with TRBD1 identical over 8 junction bases. The CDR3 reads CASSRGTGGGYEQYF. The sequenced DNA: TGTGCCAGCAGCCGCGGGACAGGTGGAGGTTACGAGCAGTACTTC. Beyond the CDR3, the reference TRBV5-6 and TRBJ2-7 genes provide the residues; the full variable domain reads: DAGVTQSPTHLIKTRGQQVTLRCSPKSGHDTVSWYQQALGQGPQFIFQYYEEEERQRGNFPDRFSGHQFPNYSSELNVNALLLGDSALYLCASSRGTGGGYEQYFGPGTRLTVT.